Listed here are 29 T cell receptor beta chains from one sample, sequenced in a study of beta chain features in type 1 diabetes. The entirety of the isolated RNA underwent reverse transcription, so expressed TCRB transcripts were sequenced. Measured with immunoSEQ multiplex PCR; TCRdb has only the in-frame clones, and not every one. The data contain fewer than 45,000 clones, 66% of them singletons. Their target antigens are unknown. Whole-study findings and limits: Among all four CD4+ subsets, Type 1 diabetes patients had TCRB CDR3s that were moderately but significantly shorter.

The specimen was Tregs from blood. The receptor set was obtained from a man in his thirties or forties with type 1 diabetes. Some clones in this sample may be carry-over from other donors' samples.

This chain uses TRBV7-8 with TRBJ2-2; 11 bases agree with TRBD2. Germline-derived CDR1 and CDR2 are SGHVS and FQNEAQ. The V gene end was trimmed by 2 bases and the J gene end by 7 bases; junction bases not matched to a gene: 9. This CDR3 is 17 amino acids long. The CDR3 nucleotides are TGTGCCAGCAGCTTAATCCTAGCGGGGGGATGGTACGGGGAGCTGTTTTTT. Protein: CASSLILAGGWYGELFF.

CDR3: CASRAGGALRDEQFF. Written as DNA, the CDR3 is TGTGCCAGCAGGGCCGGGGGGGCGCTTAGGGATGAGCAGTTCTTC. The chain links TRBV2 to TRBJ2-1, with 8 bases identical to TRBD2. The germline CDR1 and CDR2 sequences are SNHLY and FYNNEI. This CDR3 has 15 residues. J gave up 8 bases and V 6 bases, and 12 bases lay outside the gene matches.

The chain joins TRBV5-4 to TRBJ2-1; 7 positions match TRBD2. V was clipped by 4 bases and J by 6 bases; unmatched bases: 10. CDR1 and CDR2 from the germline V gene are SGHNT and YYREEE (reference sequence). This CDR3 has 15 residues. The CDR3 region has the DNA TGTGCCAGCAGCACTGGGACTACCCGGATCAATGAGCAGTTCTTC. Translation: CASSTGTTRINEQFF.

With respect to this clone: Different DNA sequences within this sample yield the same CDR3. The chain has TRBV7-9 and TRBJ1-2, with TRBD1 as a possible D gene (6 bases). The V gene lost 5 bases and the J gene lost 8 bases, with 12 bases spanning the gap. The germline V gene encodes CDR1 SEHNR and CDR2 FQNEAQ (reference sequence). The CDR3 is 12 amino acids. The CDR3 spells CASSPPQGGYTF. The CDR3 DNA sequence: TGTGCCAGCAGCCCCCCTCAGGGGGGCTACACCTTC.

In DNA form, the CDR3 reads TGTGCCAGCAGCCAAACAGGAGGCTACACCTTC. Protein sequence: CASSQTGGYTF. The rearrangement joins TRBV4-2 to TRBJ1-2; tentatively, D is TRBD1 (5 bases). The germline V and J ends were trimmed by 2 bases and 8 bases, with 6 bases remaining between them. Germline lookup yields CDR1 LGHNA and CDR2 YNFKEQ. The CDR3 has 11 residues.

This clone was picked up a small number of times. The rearrangement links TRBV5-1 to TRBJ2-2; 10 bases match TRBD2. The CDR3 consists of 15 residues. Per germline, CDR1 SGHRS and CDR2 YFSETQ. Trimming removed 4 bases from V and 3 bases from J; junction bases left unmatched: 3. The CDR3 DNA follows: TGCGCCAGCAGCCAGCTAGCGGGGGACACCGGGGAGCTGTTTTTT. It yields the protein CASSQLAGDTGELFF.

The chain joins TRBV5-1 to TRBJ1-3; D is uncertain. This CDR3 comprises 15 residues. V gave up 2 bases and J gave up 0 bases, with 9 bases separating them. From germline, CDR1 is SGHRS and CDR2 YFSETQ. The CDR3 sequence: CASSLPAGSGNTIYF. CDR3 sequence (DNA): TGCGCCAGCAGCTTACCCGCGGGCTCTGGAAACACCATATATTTT.

This clone occurred a few times. Relative to the germline gene, one junction end is altered; a read error may explain this. The chain employs TRBV7-2 and TRBJ2-1, with a tentative D call TRBD2 (6 bases). The CDR3 is 12 amino acids. The germline gives CDR1 SGHTA, CDR2 FQGNSA. CDR3 loop: CASSSSGLRPLF. Here the CDR3 DNA reads TGTGCCAGCAGCTCCTCCGGACTACGTCCGCTCTTC.

The chain joins TRBV5-1 to TRBJ2-3; 9 bases line up with TRBD1. The J segment lost 0 bases and the V segment lost 1 base, leaving 9 bases of the junction unmatched. CDR3 length: 18 residues. Germline loops: CDR1 SGHRS, CDR2 YFSETQ. The DNA of the CDR3 is TGCGCCAGCAGCTTGAAGTTGGGACAGGGCTTGAGCACAGATACGCAGTATTTT. Protein: CASSLKLGQGLSTDTQYF. The variable domain in full, with the rest retrieved from reference TRBV5-1 and TRBJ2-3, is KAGVTQTPRYLIKTRGQQVTLSCSPISGHRSVSWYQQTPGQGLQFLFEYFSETQRNKGNFPGRFSGRQFSNSRSEMNVSTLELGDSALYLCASSLKLGQGLSTDTQYFGPGTRLTVL.

The chain uses TRBV2 and TRBJ1-1, with D tentatively TRBD1 (5 bases). Germline V gene data show CDR1 as SNHLY and CDR2 as FYNNEI. CDR3 length equals 12 residues. The V end lost 6 bases, the J end lost 5 bases, and 10 bases lay between the germline ends. For the CDR3, the DNA is TGTGCCAGCAGGCCTGACAGTACTGAAGCTTTCTTT. Its translation is CASRPDSTEAFF.

The V and J genes are TRBV5-1 and TRBJ2-1; D possibly corresponds to TRBD2 (6 bases). The CDR3 loop spans 14 amino acids. V gave up 3 bases and J gave up 3 bases, with 10 bases separating them. Germline V gene sequence: CDR1 SGHRS, CDR2 YFSETQ. The CDR3 DNA reads as TGCGCCAGCAGCTGGGGGGTCGTCTACAATGAGCAGTTCTTC. Residues: CASSWGVVYNEQFF.

The chain has TRBV10-2 and TRBJ2-1; D perhaps matches TRBD1 (8 bases). From germline, CDR1 is WSHSY and CDR2 SAAADI. Trimming took off 7 bases at V and 6 bases at J, with 13 bases between the two ends. This CDR3 has 13 amino acids. For the CDR3, the DNA is TGCGCCAGCAACCACAGGGGGGGCAATGAGCAGTTCTTC. Amino acids: CASNHRGGNEQFF.

The DNA for the CDR3 is TGTGCCAGCAGTCGGACAGGTACTGGCTACACCTTC. Amino acid sequence: CASSRTGTGYTF. J is TRBJ1-2 and V is TRBV28; 7 bases line up with TRBD1. With V trimmed by 5 bases and J by 7 bases, 4 bases remained unmatched. The CDR3 length is 12 residues. Germline CDR1 MDHEN, CDR2 SYDVKM.

Only one count was recorded for this clone. The rearrangement uses TRBV7-6 and TRBJ2-5, with D unclear. CDR1 is SGHVS and CDR2 is FNYEAQ in the germline V gene. The CDR3 is made up of 13 amino acids. V lost 1 base to trimming and J lost 3 bases, with 6 bases between them. Here the CDR3 reads CASSLDREETQYF. CDR3 sequence (DNA): TGTGCCAGCAGCTTAGATAGAGAAGAGACCCAGTACTTC.

This chain uses TRBV28 with TRBJ1-1, with TRBD1 matching over 7 bases. This CDR3 has 13 residues. With 8 bases clipped from V and 4 bases from J, the junction kept 7 bases outside the gene matches. Germline CDR1 and CDR2: MDHEN and SYDVKM. Here the CDR3 DNA reads TGTGCCAGCCTACCCGACAGGGTCACTGAAGCTTTCTTT. As protein: CASLPDRVTEAFF.

The chain carries TRBV5-1 and TRBJ2-1, with 9 bases aligning to TRBD2. Germline CDR1 and CDR2: SGHRS and YFSETQ. Unmatched junction bases numbered 9, after V lost 2 bases and J lost 0 bases. The length of the CDR3 is 18 residues. The CDR3 spells CASSFGLLAGSSYNEQFF. In DNA, the CDR3 is TGCGCCAGCAGCTTTGGGCTACTAGCGGGTAGCTCCTACAATGAGCAGTTCTTC.

This clone came up once. The CDR3 DNA sequence: TGTGCCAGCAGCTATAGCGGGGGGCCGTACAATGAGCAGTTCTTC. This gives the protein CASSYSGGPYNEQFF. The J gene is TRBJ2-1, the V gene TRBV7-3; TRBD2 matches at 10 bases. The CDR3 has 15 amino acids. Germline lookup yields CDR1 SGHTA and CDR2 FQGTGA. Germline trimming cut 4 bases from V and 4 bases from J; bases unmatched to any gene: 4.

V is TRBV7-9 and J is TRBJ2-7, with D maybe TRBD2 (6 bases). Germline values: CDR1 SEHNR, CDR2 FQNEAQ (reference sequence). The CDR3 runs to 14 residues. V was pared by 5 bases and J by 5 bases, with 16 bases between. The DNA for the CDR3 is TGTGCCAGCAGCCTCCGGGACTGGAACAACGAGCAGTACTTC. Its protein product is CASSLRDWNNEQYF.

The chain couples TRBV11-2 to TRBJ1-1; D remains ambiguous. V lost 1 base and J 5 bases, leaving 8 bases between the germline ends. The germline V gene has CDR1 SGHAT and CDR2 FQNNGV. The CDR3 has 13 amino acids. CDR3 loop: CASSLGAVTEAFF. CDR3 DNA sequence: TGTGCCAGCAGCTTAGGTGCGGTAACTGAAGCTTTCTTT.

The V gene is TRBV2, the J gene TRBJ2-5; 10 nucleotides align to TRBD2. CDR1 is SNHLY, CDR2 FYNNEI, per germline. V dropped 5 bases and J dropped 5; count of bases not matched to a gene: 8. This CDR3 has 15 amino acids. CDR3 bases: TGTGCCAGCAGTCGTAGCGGGGGGCCGTGGGAGACCCAGTACTTC. It translates to CASSRSGGPWETQYF.

This clone was seen only once. CDR3 protein: CSVRTLEAFF. The CDR3 DNA reads TGCAGCGTTAGGACACTCGAAGCTTTCTTT. This chain joins TRBV29-1 and TRBJ1-1; weak D call: TRBD1 (5 bases). The V gene's germline CDR1 is SQVTM and CDR2 ANQGSEA. CDR3 size: 10 residues. The V end lost 5 bases, the J end lost 8 bases, and 9 bases lay between the germline ends. Full variable domain (outside the CDR3, taken from reference TRBV29-1 and TRBJ1-1): SAVISQKPSRDICQRGTSLTIQCQVDSQVTMMFWYRQQPGQSLTLIATANQGSEATYESGFVIDKFPISRPNLTFSTLTVSNMSPEDSSIYLCSVRTLEAFFGQGTRLTVV.

The V and J genes are TRBV6-1 and TRBJ2-5; possibly TRBD2 for D (6 bases). With 5 bases removed from V and 2 bases from J, the gap between germline ends came to 12 bases. The germline CDR1 and CDR2 sequences are MNHNS and SASEGT. This CDR3 is built from 14 residues. As DNA, the CDR3 is TGTGCCAGCAGTCCTTCGGGACTGCAAGAGACCCAGTACTTC. Translation: CASSPSGLQETQYF.

The chain couples TRBV18 to TRBJ1-1; D remains ambiguous. The CDR3 spans 12 residues. The V gene's germline CDR1 is KGHSH and CDR2 LQKENI. V lost 2 bases and J lost 5, with 6 bases in between. CDR3 nucleotide sequence: TGTGCCAGCTCACCAGAGTGGACTGAAGCTTTCTTT. Translated, it gives CASSPEWTEAFF.

This clone was seen once. The same CDR3 also results from other DNA sequences found in this sample. This rearrangement joins TRBV7-9 to TRBJ1-1; TRBD1 might be the D (5 bases). The CDR3 covers 15 residues. V lost 4 bases to trimming and J lost 5 bases, with 17 bases between them. Germline V gene data show CDR1 as SEHNR and CDR2 as FQNEAQ (reference sequence). The CDR3 protein is CASSYPGGEITEAFF. CDR3 nucleotide sequence: TGTGCCAGCAGCTACCCCGGGGGGGAAATAACTGAAGCTTTCTTT.

The CDR3 coding sequence is TGTGCTAGTGGTTTGCGCAATACCGAGATCACCGGGGAGCTGTTTTTT. Its translation: CASGLRNTEITGELFF. This chain links TRBV12-5 with TRBJ2-2, with D unresolved. This CDR3 comprises 16 residues. V was pared by 2 bases and J by 4 bases, with 14 bases between. Germline V lookup: CDR1 LGHNT, CDR2 FRNRAP.

The rearrangement links TRBV9 to TRBJ1-2, with D perhaps matching TRBD1 (5 bases). The CDR3 has 12 amino acids. CDR1 is SGDLS and CDR2 is YYNGEE in the germline V gene. V was clipped by 0 bases and J by 7 bases, with 7 bases between them. The CDR3 is CASSVDRTGYTF. CDR3 nucleotide sequence: TGTGCCAGCAGCGTAGACAGGACTGGCTACACCTTC.

The gene calls are TRBV4-2 and TRBJ2-3; D gene uncertain. CDR3 length equals 15 residues. With 3 bases removed from V and 6 bases from J, the gap between germline ends came to 16 bases. CDR1 and CDR2 (germline): LGHNA, YNFKEQ. The CDR3 spells CASSQPSALGDTQYF. The CDR3 DNA reads as TGTGCCAGCAGCCAGCCCTCGGCCCTCGGGGATACGCAGTATTTT.

As DNA, the CDR3 is TGTGCCAGCAGCGTAGGGACAGGGGGCGCTGTGATCTACAATGAGCAGTTCTTC. Its protein is CASSVGTGGAVIYNEQFF. This sequence joins TRBV9 and TRBJ2-1, with 11 bases matching TRBD1. Germline-derived CDR1 and CDR2 are SGDLS and YYNGEE. V lost 0 bases, J lost 3 bases, and 8 bases stayed unmatched. The CDR3 length is 18 residues. The complete variable domain, with remaining parts taken from reference TRBV9 and TRBJ2-1, reads DSGVTQTPKHLITATGQRVTLRCSPRSGDLSVYWYQQSLDQGLQFLIQYYNGEERAKGNILERFSAQQFPDLHSELNLSSLELGDSALYFCASSVGTGGAVIYNEQFFGPGTRLTVL.

This chain connects TRBV4-1 to TRBJ2-2, with D maybe TRBD1 (6 bases). This CDR3 contains 20 residues. Per the germline V gene, CDR1 is MGHRA and CDR2 is YSYEKL. V shed 1 base and J shed 0 bases, with 21 bases lying between them. The CDR3: CASSQVRGGVQYANTGELFF. CDR3 nucleotides: TGCGCCAGCAGCCAAGTTAGAGGGGGTGTACAATACGCGAACACCGGGGAGCTGTTTTTT.